Listed below are T cell receptor beta chains from one sample, sequenced in a study of a mutant IDH1 vaccine in newly diagnosed glioma. These receptors' antigens are unknown. Method: immunoSEQ multiplex PCR; TCRdb's copy keeps in-frame clones and lacks some. The table has roughly 21,000 clones, around 82% seen once; the top ten hold 2.5% to 3%. This material consisted of PBMCs, taken from a glioma patient whose treatment included an IDH1 peptide vaccine. The source of these receptors is a man aged 40-49 years with glioma. Both conserved end residues are part of each CDR3. A D gene is named only where the DNA matches it firmly. Clone size is shown for a subset of rows, as once, few, many or a class of expanded clone.

d_call | j_call | v_call | clone_size | cdr3_length | cdr3_nt | cdr3_aa
NA | TRBJ2-1 | TRBV7-2 | NA | 15 | TGTGCCAGCAGCTTAGCAGCGGGCGTTTACAATGAGCAGTTCTTC | CASSLAAGVYNEQFF
NA | TRBJ2-3 | TRBV9 | NA | 12 | TGTGCCAGCAGCGTAGCTGCAGATACGCAGTATTTT | CASSVAADTQYF
TRBD2 | TRBJ2-3 | TRBV5-4 | NA | 16 | TGTGCCAGCAGCTTAAGCGGGAGGGGGAGCACAGATACGCAGTATTTT | CASSLSGRGSTDTQYF
TRBD1 | TRBJ1-4 | TRBV7-2 | NA | 14 | TGTGCCAGCAGTTTCGGACAGGGCTTTGAAAAACTGTTTTTT | CASSFGQGFEKLFF
NA | TRBJ2-3 | TRBV6-5 | NA | 14 | TGTGCCAGCAGTTACGTGTCGATCACAGATACGCAGTATTTT | CASSYVSITDTQYF
NA | TRBJ1-5 | TRBV27 | NA | 13 | TGTGCCAGCAGTTCCGGTTGGGATCAGCCCCAGCATTTT | CASSSGWDQPQHF
NA | TRBJ2-1 | TRBV5-1 | few | 13 | TGCGCCAGCAGCTTGTCATCGCTCGATGAGCAGTTCTTC | CASSLSSLDEQFF
NA | TRBJ1-5 | TRBV18 | NA | 13 | TGTGCCAGCTCACGGGAACGCAATCAGCCCCAGCATTTT | CASSRERNQPQHF
TRBD1 | TRBJ1-4 | TRBV5-1 | medium-sized | 15 | TGCGCCAGCAGCGTGGCGGACAGGGAAAATGAAAAACTGTTTTTT | CASSVADRENEKLFF
NA | TRBJ1-1 | TRBV6-5 | NA | 14 | TGTGCCAGCAGACTGGACAGCCCGAACACTGAAGCTTTCTTT | CASRLDSPNTEAFF
NA | TRBJ2-7 | TRBV29-1 | NA | 13 | TGCAGCGCCCTAGGTGGGAGCTCCTACGAGCAGTACTTC | CSALGGSSYEQYF
NA | TRBJ2-1 | TRBV19 | NA | 15 | TGTGCCAGTAGTATAGGGCCAGGGGATGCGAATGAGCAGTTCTTC | CASSIGPGDANEQFF
NA | TRBJ1-1 | TRBV19 | NA | 13 | TGTGCCAGTAGTATAGTGTTGAACACTGAAGCTTTCTTT | CASSIVLNTEAFF
NA | TRBJ1-2 | TRBV28 | NA | 13 | TGTGCCAGCAGTGCGTTCGGGGGGCGAGGCTACACCTTC | CASSAFGGRGYTF
NA | TRBJ2-7 | TRBV15 | NA | 15 | TGTGCCACCAGCTCAGACAGGCGGGGCTCCTACGAGCAGTACTTC | CATSSDRRGSYEQYF
NA | TRBJ2-2 | TRBV5-6 | NA | 14 | TGTGCCAGCAGCTTGGACCGATACACCGGGGAGCTGTTTTTT | CASSLDRYTGELFF
TRBD2 | TRBJ2-2 | TRBV7-2 | NA | 16 | TGTGCCAGCAGCCCCCTCGAGCGGGAGCCCACCGGGGAGCTGTTTTTT | CASSPLEREPTGELFF
TRBD1 | TRBJ1-5 | TRBV7-8 | NA | 16 | TGTGCCAGCAGCTTAGGGACAGGGAGGAACAATCAGCCCCAGCATTTT | CASSLGTGRNNQPQHF
NA | TRBJ2-5 | TRBV7-9 | NA | 14 | TGTGCCAGCAGCGGGGGGGCAGGGTTAGAGACCCAGTACTTC | CASSGGAGLETQYF
NA | TRBJ1-4 | TRBV6-5 | NA | 15 | TGTGCCAGCAGTTACTCGGGGAGGTCTAATGAAAAACTGTTTTTT | CASSYSGRSNEKLFF
TRBD1 | TRBJ2-7 | TRBV19 | NA | 14 | TGTGCCAGTAGTACTCCCGGGACAGTTGACGAGCAGTACTTC | CASSTPGTVDEQYF
NA | TRBJ2-5 | TRBV6-1 | NA | 15 | TGTGCCAGCAGTGAAAGGGAGAATTACCAAGAGACCCAGTACTTC | CASSERENYQETQYF
NA | TRBJ2-5 | TRBV7-9 | few | 13 | TGTGCCAGCAGCCCCAAGGGTCCGGAGACCCAGTACTTC | CASSPKGPETQYF
NA | TRBJ2-7 | TRBV5-1 | NA | 13 | TGCGCCAGCAGCTTGGGACAAAACTACGAGCAGTACTTC | CASSLGQNYEQYF
NA | TRBJ1-5 | TRBV12-1 | once | 14 | TGTGCCAGCTCCGTCCTTCAGGGTACCCAGCCCCAGCATTTT | CASSVLQGTQPQHF
TRBD1 | TRBJ1-3 | TRBV19 | NA | 17 | TGTGCCAGTAGTATTCGCCCTGGACAGGGCTCCGGAAACACCATATATTTT | CASSIRPGQGSGNTIYF
TRBD2 | TRBJ2-3 | TRBV28 | few | 15 | TGTGCCAGCAGTTACCTAGCGGGAATCAAAGATACGCAGTATTTT | CASSYLAGIKDTQYF
TRBD2 | TRBJ2-7 | TRBV4-2 | NA | 15 | TGTGCCAGCAGCCAAGGCTTAGCGGGAGGGCAAGAGCAGTACTTC | CASSQGLAGGQEQYF
TRBD2 | TRBJ2-7 | TRBV9 | NA | 16 | TGTGCCAGCAGCGCTGGAGCGGGAGGAATTACCTACGAGCAGTACTTC | CASSAGAGGITYEQYF
NA | TRBJ2-2 | TRBV5-1 | NA | 15 | TGCGCCAGCAGCTTGGAGGGGGGGTACACCGGGGAGCTGTTTTTT | CASSLEGGYTGELFF
TRBD1 | TRBJ2-7 | TRBV5-1 | NA | 15 | TGCGCCAGCAGCCAAGGGACAGGGTCCTTACACGAGCAGTACTTC | CASSQGTGSLHEQYF
TRBD1 | TRBJ2-5 | TRBV5-1 | NA | 13 | TGCGCCAGCAGTGGGGACAGGGGACAGACCCAGTACTTC | CASSGDRGQTQYF
TRBD2 | TRBJ2-1 | TRBV19 | NA | 15 | TGTGCCAGTAGTCTGAGGACTAGCGGGAGTACTGAGCAGTTCTTC | CASSLRTSGSTEQFF
TRBD1 | TRBJ1-1 | TRBV19 | NA | 14 | TGTGCCAGTAGCCGACAGGGAATGAACACTGAAGCTTTCTTT | CASSRQGMNTEAFF
NA | TRBJ2-7 | TRBV7-2 | once | 15 | TGTGCCAGCAGCTTAGCGGCGGTCACAGGATACGAGCAGTACTTC | CASSLAAVTGYEQYF
TRBD1 | TRBJ2-2 | TRBV10-3 | NA | 18 | TGTGCCATCAGTGCGCTCAAAGCCGGGACAGAGAACACCGGGGAGCTGTTTTTT | CAISALKAGTENTGELFF
NA | TRBJ1-1 | TRBV5-6 | NA | 12 | TGTGCCAGCAGCTTCCGGGACACAGGAGCTTTCTTT | CASSFRDTGAFF
NA | TRBJ1-1 | TRBV5-1 | medium-sized | 12 | TGCGCCAGCAGCTTGGGAGACACTGAAGCTTTCTTT | CASSLGDTEAFF
TRBD1 | TRBJ1-3 | TRBV6-1 | NA | 19 | TGTGCCAGCAGTGCGTACCGGGACAGGGGGTTCCCCTCTGGAAACACCATATATTTT | CASSAYRDRGFPSGNTIYF
TRBD2 | TRBJ2-7 | TRBV7-9 | once | 14 | TGTGCCAGCAGCTTAAGCGGGGCGCGGGTTGAGCAGTACTTC | CASSLSGARVEQYF
NA | TRBJ1-3 | TRBV7-2 | NA | 14 | TGTGCCAGCAGCTTTACCAGGGCGGACAACACCATATATTTT | CASSFTRADNTIYF